The subject of this entry is one TCR beta chain. The antigen is not known. Generated by immunoSEQ multiplex PCR, the TCRdb table keeps only in-frame clones and is missing some. This table holds 1.5 million to 2.5 million clones, about 95% found once. This specimen belongs to a study of shared clonotypes between healthy human individuals. The study, taken as a whole, reports: Larger estimated richness was generally recorded for naive subsets relative to memory subsets.

The germline gives CDR1 GTSNPN, CDR2 SVGIG (reference sequence). The CDR3 is 13 residues long. The naive CD8 subset, CD45RO-negative cells positively selected for CCR7, excluded terminally differentiated effector memory CD45RA+ cells. This TCR was sampled from a man between 18 and 35 years old in good health. The chain employs TRBV30 and TRBJ2-5; D ambiguous. The end of the DNA aligns better with TRBJ2-7, so the J call may be wrong. The specimen was naive CD8+ T cells sorted from blood. The CDR3: CACLSTASYEQYF. CDR3 nucleotide sequence: TGTGCCTGCCTTTCGACGGCCTCCTACGAGCAGTACTTC.